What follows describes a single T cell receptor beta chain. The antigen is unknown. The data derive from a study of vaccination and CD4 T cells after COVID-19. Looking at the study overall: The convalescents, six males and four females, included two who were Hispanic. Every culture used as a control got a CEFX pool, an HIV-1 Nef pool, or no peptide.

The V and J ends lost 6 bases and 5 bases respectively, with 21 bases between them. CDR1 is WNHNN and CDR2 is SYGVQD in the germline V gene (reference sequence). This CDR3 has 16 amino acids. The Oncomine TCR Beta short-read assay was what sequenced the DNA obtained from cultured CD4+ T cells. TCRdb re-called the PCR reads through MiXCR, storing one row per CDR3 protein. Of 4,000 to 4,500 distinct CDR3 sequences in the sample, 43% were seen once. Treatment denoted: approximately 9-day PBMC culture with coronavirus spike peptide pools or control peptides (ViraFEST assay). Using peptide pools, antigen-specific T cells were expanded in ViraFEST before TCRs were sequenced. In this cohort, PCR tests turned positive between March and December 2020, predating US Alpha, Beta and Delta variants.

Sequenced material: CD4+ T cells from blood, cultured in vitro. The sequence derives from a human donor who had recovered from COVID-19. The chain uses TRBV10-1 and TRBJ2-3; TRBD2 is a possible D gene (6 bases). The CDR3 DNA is TGCGCCAGCAGCCTACCGGGGACTCCAATTCAAGATACGCAGTATTTT. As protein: CASSLPGTPIQDTQYF.